One sample yielded the 31 T cell receptor beta chains listed below, sequenced in a study of shared clonotypes between healthy human individuals (dated by TCRdb to 2020 to 2022). CD8 naive samples consisted of CD45RO-negative cells that were positively selected for CCR7, yielding a CD45RA+CCR7+ population without TemRA cells. The library was obtained by the immunoSEQ multiplex PCR assay. TCRdb provides this immuneACCESS table in a form limited to in-frame rearrangements. Some clones are lacking; in checked studies, under half of them reflect an unresolved V gene, and why the rest are absent is not known. The sample has over 2,000,000 clones on record, around 93% of them singletons. The ten largest account for approximately 1.6% of the sample. Material for sequencing was naive CD8+ T cells from PBMCs. Taken with the paper, the label for cell subset or site translates to: CD45RA+CCR7+. The receptors here all came from a young man in good health. Some clones in this sample may be carry-over from other donors' samples.

CDR3 residues: CASSQRQGAKEQYF. The CDR3, as DNA: TGTGCCAGCAGTCAGAGACAGGGGGCGAAGGAGCAGTACTTC. The chain couples TRBV27 to TRBJ2-7, with 10 positions matching TRBD1. From germline, CDR1 is MNHEY and CDR2 SMNVEV (reference sequence). Unmatched junction bases numbered 8, after V lost 5 bases and J lost 7 bases. The CDR3 has 14 amino acids.

The chain has TRBV27 and TRBJ2-1; no reliable D call. There are 15 residues in the CDR3. V gave up 10 bases and J gave up 7 bases, with 23 bases separating them. The germline V gene has CDR1 MNHEY and CDR2 SMNVEV (reference sequence). CDR3 coding DNA: TGTGCCACCGTGGGGTCAGACGGTGAACGAAATGAGCAGTTCTTC. Amino acid sequence: CATVGSDGERNEQFF.

This chain uses TRBV13 with TRBJ2-7; D is possibly TRBD2 (6 bases). The germline V gene encodes CDR1 PRHDT and CDR2 FYEKMQ (reference sequence). The CDR3 sequence is 14 residues long. V was trimmed by 5 bases and J by 2 bases, leaving 13 bases between them. The CDR3 sequence is CASSTRDFPYEQYF. In DNA, the CDR3 is TGTGCCAGCAGCACCCGGGACTTTCCCTACGAGCAGTACTTC.

The CDR3 sequence: CASSLGTGRNGELFF. The CDR3 bases are TGCGCCAGCAGCTTGGGTACCGGGCGGAACGGGGAGCTGTTTTTT. The gene calls are TRBV5-1 and TRBJ2-2; D gene ambiguous. The V end was cut by 0 bases, the J end by 7 bases, with 13 bases between. The CDR3 runs 15 residues. Germline CDR1 reads SGHRS; CDR2 reads YFSETQ.

This chain links TRBV7-2 with TRBJ2-5, with D possibly being TRBD1 (7 bases). CDR1 is SGHTA, CDR2 FQGNSA, per germline. Trimming took off 1 base at V and 5 bases at J, with 11 bases between the two ends. The CDR3 sequence is 14 residues long. The CDR3 DNA is TGTGCCAGCAGCTTAGTACAGGGGAGGGAGACCCAGTACTTC. This translates into CASSLVQGRETQYF.

The gene calls are TRBV2 and TRBJ1-2; the D gene is possibly TRBD1 (6 bases). Trimming took 2 bases from V and 2 from J, leaving 12 bases between them. The CDR3 has 15 amino acids. The germline V gene encodes CDR1 SNHLY and CDR2 FYNNEI. The CDR3 region is CASSEWGAPNYGYTF. In nucleotides, the CDR3 is TGTGCCAGCAGTGAATGGGGGGCCCCCAACTATGGCTACACCTTC. The whole variable domain, filled in from reference TRBV2 and TRBJ1-2, reads EPEVTQTPSHQVTQMGQEVILRCVPISNHLYFYWYRQILGQKVEFLVSFYNNEISEKSEIFDDQFSVERPDGSNFTLKIRSTKLEDSAMYFCASSEWGAPNYGYTFGSGTRLTVV.

This clone is a singleton in its sample. V gene TRBV5-8 combines with J gene TRBJ1-2, with unresolved D. The CDR3 spans 15 residues. The V end lost 2 bases, the J end lost 6 bases, and 17 bases lay between the germline ends. The germline V gene has CDR1 SGHTS and CDR2 YDEGEE. The CDR3 is CASSFDLNPWDGYTF. The CDR3 DNA reads as TGTGCCAGCAGCTTTGACCTAAATCCTTGGGATGGCTACACCTTC.

The chain joins TRBV18 to TRBJ2-2; D is ambiguous. Germline CDR1 KGHSH, CDR2 LQKENI. V lost 5 bases and J 7 bases, leaving 5 bases between the germline ends. CDR3 length equals 11 residues. CDR3: CASSTGGELFF. CDR3 nucleotide sequence: TGTGCCAGCTCAACGGGCGGGGAGCTGTTTTTT.

This clone was counted a single time. The genes are TRBV5-4 and TRBJ1-2; 10 bases map to TRBD1. The V gene end was trimmed by 4 bases and the J gene end by 7 bases; junction bases not matched to a gene: 13. Germline values: CDR1 SGHNT, CDR2 YYREEE (reference sequence). The CDR3 is 16 residues long. CDR3 nucleotides: TGTGCCAGCAGCCAAGACAGGGGGCGGGTTGGTCTTGGCTACACCTTC. Its translation: CASSQDRGRVGLGYTF.

The V call is TRBV5-1, the J call TRBJ2-2, with 10 bases fitting TRBD2. V shed 5 bases, J shed 0 bases, and the junction held 4 bases outside the gene matches. CDR1 SGHRS and CDR2 YFSETQ come from the germline V gene. This CDR3 spans 16 amino acids. DNA for the CDR3: TGCGCCAGCAGTCTAACTAGCGGGACGAACACCGGGGAGCTGTTTTTT. Protein: CASSLTSGTNTGELFF.

J is TRBJ2-1 and V is TRBV4-1; 12 bases are a match to TRBD2. The trim removed 5 bases at V and 4 bases at J, leaving 9 bases unmatched. The CDR3 sequence is 17 residues long. CDR1 is MGHRA and CDR2 is YSYEKL in the germline V gene. CDR3 coding DNA: TGCGCCAGCAGCATACCCCGACTAGCGGGAGCTTACAATGAGCAGTTCTTC. It encodes CASSIPRLAGAYNEQFF.

Turning to this clone: Within the sample, other DNA sequences also encode this same CDR3. V and J are TRBV7-9 and TRBJ2-7; D is unresolved. This CDR3 is built from 14 residues. Germline CDR1 SEHNR, CDR2 FQNEAQ (reference sequence). V was trimmed by 0 bases and J by 1 base, leaving 7 bases between them. The CDR3 DNA is TGTGCCAGCAGCTTAGCGCCAGATTCCTACGAGCAGTACTTC. The encoded protein is CASSLAPDSYEQYF.

The chain joins TRBV5-1 to TRBJ2-7; D unresolved. Looked up from germline, CDR1 is SGHRS and CDR2 is YFSETQ. This CDR3 region has 14 residues. V was shortened by 2 bases and J by 2 bases, with 11 bases between the two germline ends. The CDR3, as DNA: TGCGCCAGCAGCTTCTCCGGAGTGCCCTACGAGCAGTACTTC. Its translation is CASSFSGVPYEQYF.

The chain employs TRBV25-1 and TRBJ2-1; a possible D gene is TRBD2 (5 bases). CDR1 is MGHDK, CDR2 SYGVNS, per germline. V was clipped by 3 bases and J by 9 bases, with 12 bases between them. CDR3 length: 13 residues. The CDR3 is CASSERVEGEQFF. CDR3 nucleotide sequence: TGTGCCAGCAGTGAGAGGGTTGAGGGTGAGCAGTTCTTC.

V usage is TRBV27 and J usage is TRBJ2-7; 12 positions agree with TRBD2. The CDR3 covers 16 residues. Germline V gene sequence: CDR1 MNHEY, CDR2 SMNVEV (reference sequence). V shed 2 bases and J 2 bases; nucleotides not matched to a gene: 4. Here the CDR3 reads CASSLVRTSGTYEQYF. CDR3 in DNA: TGTGCCAGCAGTTTAGTTAGGACTAGCGGGACCTACGAGCAGTACTTC.

The V gene is TRBV6-5, the J gene TRBJ1-1; D possibly corresponds to TRBD1 (5 bases). CDR3 size: 13 residues. Germline V gene sequence: CDR1 MNHEY, CDR2 SVGAGI. V was clipped by 2 bases and J by 4 bases, with 8 bases between them. This chain's CDR3 is CASSYTGRTEAFF. DNA of the CDR3: TGTGCCAGCAGTTACACAGGTCGCACTGAAGCTTTCTTT.

J is TRBJ2-4 and V is TRBV27; D is perhaps TRBD1 (5 bases). The ends were cut back, 4 bases at V and 12 bases at J, with 13 bases in the middle. Per the germline V gene, CDR1 is MNHEY and CDR2 is SMNVEV (reference sequence). The CDR3 has 12 amino acids. CDR3 nucleotide sequence: TGTGCCAGCAGTTACGACAGCCGCCATCAGTACTTC. Amino acid sequence: CASSYDSRHQYF.

V gene TRBV5-1 combines with J gene TRBJ2-1; D is perhaps TRBD2 (5 bases). The V end was cut by 4 bases, the J end by 0 bases, with 17 bases between. From germline, CDR1 is SGHRS and CDR2 YFSETQ. This CDR3 region has 17 residues. CDR3: CASSPIAGGSSYNEQFF. The CDR3 DNA reads TGCGCCAGCAGCCCTATTGCGGGCGGGTCCTCCTACAATGAGCAGTTCTTC.

J is TRBJ1-2 and V is TRBV7-8; no clear D gene. Germline V gene lookup returns CDR1 SGHVS and CDR2 FQNEAQ. Trimming shortened V by 5 bases and J by 7 bases, and 17 bases separated the two germline ends. The CDR3 length is 14 residues. The CDR3: CASSGPRRAGGYTF. The CDR3 DNA reads TGTGCCAGCAGCGGTCCGCGGCGGGCTGGTGGCTACACCTTC.

This chain joins TRBV30 and TRBJ1-5; TRBD1 aligns across 9 bases. Germline CDR1 is GTSNPN and CDR2 is SVGIG (reference sequence). With V trimmed by 5 bases and J by 3 bases, 5 bases remained unmatched. CDR3 length: 14 amino acids. The CDR3: CAWDTGGDNQPQHF. CDR3 DNA sequence: TGTGCCTGGGATACAGGGGGCGACAATCAGCCCCAGCATTTT.

J is TRBJ2-1 and V is TRBV7-8; 13 nucleotides align to TRBD2. CDR3 length: 16 amino acids. V lost 5 bases and J lost 5; bases outside the gene matches: 6. Germline-derived CDR1 and CDR2 are SGHVS and FQNEAQ. CDR3 loop: CASSPGLAGVNNEQFF. The CDR3 bases are TGTGCCAGCAGCCCAGGACTAGCGGGAGTTAACAATGAGCAGTTCTTC.

V is TRBV11-2 and J is TRBJ1-5; D call uncertain. The CDR3 spans 15 residues. Germline V gene lookup returns CDR1 SGHAT and CDR2 FQNNGV. Trimming removed 6 bases at V and 5 bases at J, with 17 bases between. CDR3 amino acids: CASSPGGEPHQPQHF. CDR3 nucleotide sequence: TGTGCCAGCAGTCCAGGTGGGGAACCCCATCAGCCCCAGCATTTT.

A word on this clone: Additional DNA sequences in this sample encode the identical CDR3. This chain joins TRBV5-6 and TRBJ2-1; D is undetermined. Germline V gives CDR1 SGHDT, CDR2 YYEEEE. The CDR3 is made up of 14 amino acids. The germline V and J ends were trimmed by 0 bases and 0 bases, with 4 bases remaining between them. The chain's CDR3 is CASSLGVSYNEQFF. The CDR3 region has the DNA TGTGCCAGCAGCTTGGGGGTCTCCTACAATGAGCAGTTCTTC.

The rearrangement links TRBV6-6 to TRBJ1-4; D is uncertain. Germline CDR1 reads MNHNY; CDR2 reads SVGAGI (reference sequence). Trimming removed 0 bases from V and 6 bases from J, with 8 bases in between. This CDR3 spans 14 amino acids. The CDR3: CASSYSWEDEKLFF. In nucleotides, the CDR3 is TGTGCCAGCAGTTACTCGTGGGAGGATGAAAAACTGTTTTTT.

V usage is TRBV27 and J usage is TRBJ2-2; 10 positions agree with TRBD1. From germline, CDR1 is MNHEY and CDR2 SMNVEV (reference sequence). This CDR3 is built from 14 residues. V was clipped by 10 bases and J by 8 bases; unmatched bases: 10. In DNA form, the CDR3 reads TGTGCCATCCCGGGACAGGGGATGGTGGGGGAGCTGTTTTTT. Residues: CAIPGQGMVGELFF.

The chain uses TRBV10-2 and TRBJ2-7; D unclear. CDR3 length: 13 residues. Germline values: CDR1 WSHSY, CDR2 SAAADI. With 2 bases removed from V and 5 bases from J, the gap between germline ends came to 10 bases. In DNA form, the CDR3 reads TGCGCCAGCAGTGAGGTAGGGTTCGACGAGCAGTACTTC. It specifies CASSEVGFDEQYF.

The rearrangement links TRBV28 to TRBJ2-7; tentative D call: TRBD1 (6 bases). CDR1 and CDR2 from the germline V gene are MDHEN and SYDVKM. The CDR3 runs to 14 residues. V lost 5 bases to trimming and J lost 3 bases, with 14 bases between them. The CDR3: CASSPYRDIYEQYF. CDR3 DNA sequence: TGTGCCAGCAGTCCATACCGGGACATCTACGAGCAGTACTTC. Filled out from reference TRBV28 and TRBJ2-7, the complete variable domain reads DVKVTQSSRYLVKRTGEKVFLECVQDMDHENMFWYRQDPGLGLRLIYFSYDVKMKEKGDIPEGYSVSREKKERFSLILESASTNQTSMYLCASSPYRDIYEQYFGPGTRLTVT.

Turning to this clone: Other DNA sequences in the same sample also yield this CDR3. The V and J genes are TRBV6-5 and TRBJ2-2, with D uncertain. The CDR3 has 14 amino acids. Per germline, CDR1 MNHEY and CDR2 SVGAGI. V lost 6 bases, J lost 3 bases, and 11 bases lay in between. Here the CDR3 reads CASSSGPYTGELFF. DNA of the CDR3: TGTGCCAGCAGCTCCGGGCCCTACACCGGGGAGCTGTTTTTT.

For this clone: Other DNA sequences from this sample encode an identical CDR3 as well. The chain carries TRBV27 and TRBJ2-7; TRBD1 agrees at 7 bases. The germline gives CDR1 MNHEY, CDR2 SMNVEV (reference sequence). V was pared by 5 bases and J by 4 bases, with 5 bases of the junction left unmatched. The CDR3 loop spans 13 amino acids. CDR3 residues: CASSPGTAYEQYF. CDR3 DNA: TGTGCCAGCAGTCCCGGGACAGCATACGAGCAGTACTTC.

The chain combines TRBV27 with TRBJ2-1; 10 bases map to TRBD2. J was trimmed by 6 bases and V by 6 bases; bases with no gene match: 8. This CDR3 contains 15 residues. Germline V gene sequence: CDR1 MNHEY, CDR2 SMNVEV (reference sequence). The CDR3 DNA sequence: TGTGCCAGCAGCACGCTAGCGGGAGTCTCCAATGAGCAGTTCTTC. Translated: CASSTLAGVSNEQFF.

V usage is TRBV30 and J usage is TRBJ1-1; D gene uncertain. With 5 bases removed from V and 6 bases from J, the gap between germline ends came to 10 bases. The CDR3 has 11 residues. Germline V gene sequence: CDR1 GTSNPN, CDR2 SVGIG (reference sequence). This CDR3 is CAWGRLPEAFF. The CDR3 DNA reads as TGTGCCTGGGGCAGGCTCCCTGAAGCTTTCTTT.